Presented here are 5 T cell receptor beta chains from one specimen sequenced in a study of cytomegalovirus exposure and HLA in healthy donors. Primers: 60 Vbeta forward and 13 Jbeta reverse. Only in-frame clones appear in the TCRdb table, and some are missing; sequencing was by immunoSEQ multiplex PCR. The data contain over 100,000 clones, 75% to 90% of them seen just once; the ten biggest clones take up more than 2%. The sequencing input was PBMCs. These receptors came from a man aged 25-40 years in good health and CMV-seronegative.

The V call is TRBV7-2, the J call TRBJ2-5; D is ambiguous. Germline V gives CDR1 SGHTA, CDR2 FQGNSA. The CDR3 is 13 amino acids. V lost 1 base and J 7 bases, leaving 10 bases between the germline ends. The CDR3, as DNA: TGTGCCAGCAGCTTAGGAAGCCACAGGACCCAGTACTTC. It codes for CASSLGSHRTQYF.

This clone has more than one count but fewer than ten. The chain uses TRBV27 and TRBJ1-2; D perhaps matches TRBD1 (6 bases). Germline lookup yields CDR1 MNHEY and CDR2 SMNVEV (reference sequence). V was clipped by 2 bases and J by 3 bases, with 19 bases between them. The CDR3 contains 17 residues. The CDR3 nucleotides are TGTGCCAGCAGTTTACTACAGAGGGGGGGGGTACACTATGGCTACACCTTC. Protein: CASSLLQRGGVHYGYTF.

The rearrangement links TRBV4-3 to TRBJ1-6, with D perhaps TRBD1 (5 bases). CDR3 length: 16 residues. Germline V gives CDR1 LGHNA, CDR2 YSLEER. The ends were cut back, 0 bases at V and 7 bases at J, with 13 bases in the middle. CDR3 loop: CASSQDRQGTNSPLHF. CDR3 sequence (DNA): TGCGCCAGCAGCCAAGATCGGCAGGGTACGAATTCACCCCTCCACTTT.

The chain uses TRBV5-1 and TRBJ2-1; 10 bases are shared with TRBD1. Trimming took 2 bases from V and 4 from J; bases not matched to a gene: 3. The CDR3 covers 15 residues. CDR1 SGHRS and CDR2 YFSETQ come from the germline V gene. The CDR3 nucleotides read TGCGCCAGCAGCTTACCGGGACAGGGGTACAATGAGCAGTTCTTC. Translated: CASSLPGQGYNEQFF.

The genes are TRBV6-5 and TRBJ2-2; D possibly corresponds to TRBD1 (6 bases). Germline-derived CDR1 and CDR2 are MNHEY and SVGAGI. V was clipped by 7 bases and J by 7 bases, with 19 bases between them. CDR3 length equals 15 residues. The CDR3 loop reads CASTSTGRQNGELFF. Here the CDR3 DNA reads TGTGCCAGCACCTCAACAGGGAGACAGAACGGGGAGCTGTTTTTT.